The 6 T cell receptor beta chains below were found in one sample sequenced in a study of blood T cell repertoires in COVID-19. TCRdb keeps only in-frame clones here, not all; method: immunoSEQ multiplex PCR. The table has 68,000 or so clones, 80% to 95% seen once. Sequencing used peripheral blood. These receptors came from a man in his fifties or sixties with COVID-19, enrolled during active disease.

This chain connects TRBV28 to TRBJ2-7, with D possibly matching TRBD2 (5 bases). This CDR3 has 12 amino acids. The germline V gene has CDR1 MDHEN and CDR2 SYDVKM. V was trimmed by 8 bases and J by 2 bases, leaving 10 bases between them. The CDR3 loop reads CASGEMPYEQYF. The CDR3 DNA is TGTGCCAGCGGGGAGATGCCCTACGAGCAGTACTTC. The full variable domain, rest sourced from reference TRBV28 and TRBJ2-7, is DVKVTQSSRYLVKRTGEKVFLECVQDMDHENMFWYRQDPGLGLRLIYFSYDVKMKEKGDIPEGYSVSREKKERFSLILESASTNQTSMYLCASGEMPYEQYFGPGTRLTVT.

The gene calls are TRBV14 and TRBJ2-1, with TRBD2 matching over 10 bases. CDR1 SGHDN and CDR2 FVKESK come from the germline V gene. The V gene end was trimmed by 5 bases and the J gene end by 9 bases; junction bases not matched to a gene: 7. The CDR3 has 14 amino acids. CDR3 nucleotides: TGTGCCAGCAGCAAGCGGGAGGGCCCTCGTGAGCAGTTCTTC. Amino acids: CASSKREGPREQFF. The entire variable domain, with the rest obtained from reference TRBV14 and TRBJ2-1, is as follows: EAGVTQFPSHSVIEKGQTVTLRCDPISGHDNLYWYRRVMGKEIKFLLHFVKESKQDESGMPNNRFLAERTGGTYSTLKVQPAELEDSGVYFCASSKREGPREQFFGPGTRLTVL.

CDR3 in amino acids: CASSPAGVPEQYF. The CDR3 DNA reads as TGTGCCAGCAGCCCCGCGGGAGTCCCCGAGCAGTACTTC. This sequence joins TRBV3-1 (or the pseudogene TRBV3-2) and TRBJ2-7; 7 nucleotides align to TRBD2. Trimming cost V 4 bases and J 6 bases; bases outside gene matches: 6. Germline V gives CDR1 LGHDT, CDR2 YNNKEL (reference sequence). The CDR3 loop spans 13 amino acids.

In its sample, this clone was seen a few times. V and J are TRBV23-1 and TRBJ2-5; TRBD1 matches 8 bases. TRBV23-1 is sorted into the ORF group, with uncertain function. The V gene end was trimmed by 6 bases and the J gene end by 2 bases; junction bases not matched to a gene: 8. The CDR3 runs to 15 residues. CDR3 in amino acids: CASRQDRVQQETQYF. For the CDR3, the DNA is TGCGCCAGCAGGCAGGACAGGGTTCAACAAGAGACCCAGTACTTC.

The chain joins TRBV19 to TRBJ2-1, with 7 bases lining up with TRBD1. Germline V gene lookup returns CDR1 LNHDA and CDR2 SQIVND (reference sequence). CDR3 length: 14 amino acids. The V segment lost 3 bases and the J segment 5 bases; nucleotides outside the gene matches: 4. CDR3: CASSIRGTNNEQFF. The CDR3 bases are TGTGCCAGTAGTATCAGGGGGACAAACAATGAGCAGTTCTTC.

This rearrangement joins TRBV7-2 to TRBJ2-1, with TRBD2 matching 14 bases. V shed 4 bases and J 10 bases; nucleotides not matched to a gene: 9. CDR1 and CDR2 (germline): SGHTA, FQGNSA. The CDR3 spans 16 residues. CDR3 region: CASSSTGTSGSSEQFF. The CDR3 DNA reads as TGTGCCAGCAGCTCAACCGGGACTAGCGGGAGTAGCGAGCAGTTCTTC.